Listed below are T cell receptor beta chains from one sample, sequenced in a study of cytomegalovirus exposure and HLA in healthy donors. Using immunoSEQ multiplex PCR, the repertoire was profiled, and TCRdb retains in-frame clones only, with some absent. This repertoire includes fewer than 150,000 clones. Source material: PBMCs. The receptors shown here come from a man in his forties or fifties in good health and CMV-seronegative. Both conserved end residues are part of each CDR3. D genes are given only for firm matches.

j_call d_call v_call cdr3_aa cdr3_nt
TRBJ2-7 TRBD2 TRBV19 CASSMGTSGTYEQYF TGTGCCAGTAGTATGGGGACTAGCGGGACCTACGAGCAGTACTTC
TRBJ1-1 NA TRBV19 CASRHGEGDTEAFF TGTGCCAGTCGCCACGGAGAAGGTGACACTGAAGCTTTCTTT
TRBJ2-1 TRBD2 TRBV4-3 CASSRHSGGYNEQFF TGCGCCAGCAGCCGACATAGCGGGGGATACAATGAGCAGTTCTTC
TRBJ2-5 TRBD1 TRBV25-1 CASFRTGEETQYF TGTGCCAGCTTTCGGACAGGGGAAGAGACCCAGTACTTC
TRBJ2-7 NA TRBV28 CAAGGSLNEQYF TGTGCCGCCGGGGGATCTTTGAACGAGCAGTACTTC
TRBJ2-7 NA TRBV28 CASSQSSPYEQYF TGTGCCAGCAGCCAGTCCTCTCCCTACGAGCAGTACTTC
TRBJ1-4 TRBD1 TRBV19 CASSIGDRGNEKLFF TGTGCCAGTAGTATTGGGGACAGGGGTAATGAAAAACTGTTTTTT
TRBJ1-2 TRBD1 TRBV6-5 CASSYAPGQPTGYTF TGTGCCAGCAGTTACGCACCGGGACAGCCCACCGGCTACACCTTC
TRBJ2-1 NA TRBV7-9 CASSLVWSSYNEQFF TGTGCCAGCAGCTTAGTATGGAGCTCCTACAATGAGCAGTTCTTC
TRBJ2-7 NA TRBV11-2 CASSPALEQYF TGTGCCAGCAGCCCTGCACTCGAGCAGTACTTC
TRBJ2-7 NA TRBV6-1 CASSAQTGPLEQYF TGTGCCAGCAGTGCACAGACAGGTCCCCTCGAGCAGTACTTC
TRBJ2-7 TRBD1 TRBV6-6 CPVGQGADEQYF TGTCCGGTGGGGCAGGGGGCGGACGAGCAGTACTTC
TRBJ2-7 TRBD1 TRBV4-2 CASSQPYGTGESYEQYF TGTGCCAGCAGCCAACCGTACGGGACAGGGGAATCCTACGAGCAGTACTTC
TRBJ1-4 NA TRBV19 CASSYLGATNEKLFF TGTGCCAGTAGCTACCTGGGGGCTACAAATGAAAAACTGTTTTTT